One and the same sample provided the 19 T cell receptor beta chains below, sequenced in a study of graft-versus-host responses after intestinal transplantation. Data came from immunoSEQ multiplex PCR; TCRdb stores just in-frame clones and leaves some out. The sample includes some 82,000 clones, around 87% seen only once; the top ten take around 7.8%. These receptors have no known antigen. The sequences come from unstimulated CD8+ T cells sorted from spleen or lymph node cells, collected before transplant. The receptors originated from a human donor who was the organ donor for an intestinal transplant.

The J gene is TRBJ1-5, the V gene TRBV23-1, with 8 bases fitting TRBD1. TRBV23-1 is recorded as an ORF, its role being uncertain. The ends lost 8 bases at V and 2 bases at J; junction bases unmatched: 17. This CDR3 is 18 amino acids long. The CDR3 loop is CASGLAPVAQGGNQPQHF. The CDR3 DNA reads as TGCGCCAGCGGGCTCGCTCCGGTTGCACAGGGGGGCAATCAGCCCCAGCATTTT.

The chain couples TRBV5-6 to TRBJ1-1, with D maybe TRBD1 (5 bases). Trimming left V 4 bases short and J 3 bases short, with 13 bases between. Germline CDR1 SGHDT, CDR2 YYEEEE. CDR3 size: 14 residues. The CDR3 DNA reads TGTGCCAGCAGCCCCGGGGGAGATGACACTGAAGCTTTCTTT. Translating it yields CASSPGGDDTEAFF.

The genes are TRBV6-4 and TRBJ2-6; the D is unclear. V lost 0 bases to trimming and J lost 3 bases, with 0 bases between them. Germline values: CDR1 MRHNA, CDR2 SNTAGT. The CDR3 spans 13 residues. CDR3 residues: CASSDSGANVLTF. For the CDR3, the DNA is TGTGCCAGCAGTGACTCTGGGGCCAACGTCCTGACTTTC.

The gene calls are TRBV5-6 and TRBJ1-4; D perhaps matches TRBD1 (5 bases). Trimming pared 0 bases from V and 7 bases from J, leaving 10 bases between. Germline CDR1 is SGHDT and CDR2 is YYEEEE. The CDR3 runs 14 residues. This CDR3 reads CASSLGGRFEKLFF. CDR3 DNA: TGTGCCAGCAGCTTGGGGGGCCGGTTTGAAAAACTGTTTTTT. Based on the CDR3 plus reference TRBV5-6 and TRBJ1-4, the full variable domain is DAGVTQSPTHLIKTRGQQVTLRCSPKSGHDTVSWYQQALGQGPQFIFQYYEEEERQRGNFPDRFSGHQFPNYSSELNVNALLLGDSALYLCASSLGGRFEKLFFGSGTQLSVL.

This chain connects TRBV30 to TRBJ1-1; D gene uncertain. Trimming took 1 base from V and 0 from J, leaving 15 bases between them. CDR1 is GTSNPN, CDR2 SVGIG, per germline (reference sequence). The CDR3 has 16 residues. In nucleotides, the CDR3 is TGTGCCTGGAGTGGCGGGGTTGAGAGCTTGAACACTGAAGCTTTCTTT. It specifies CAWSGGVESLNTEAFF.

The CDR3 DNA reads TGTGCCAGCAGCTTGTTCCTGGGGTCGGAGCAGTACTTC. This encodes CASSLFLGSEQYF. The rearrangement links TRBV5-5 to TRBJ2-7; unclear D gene. CDR3 length: 13 amino acids. Trimming cost V 1 base and J 7 bases, with 12 bases left between them. CDR1 is SGHKS, CDR2 YYEKEE, per germline (reference sequence).

The chain is built from TRBV19 and TRBJ1-5, with TRBD1 as a possible D gene (6 bases). Germline V lookup: CDR1 LNHDA, CDR2 SQIVND (reference sequence). Between the trimmed V and J ends, which lost 0 bases and 3 bases, there was a span of 18 bases. The CDR3 is made up of 18 amino acids. The CDR3 bases are TGTGCCAGTAGTATAGAGAGGGGGTGGGGAGCGGTCAATCAGCCCCAGCATTTT. Encoded protein: CASSIERGWGAVNQPQHF.

The chain links TRBV6-6 to TRBJ1-1; perhaps TRBD1 as D (6 bases). This CDR3 has 15 amino acids. V was trimmed by 2 bases and J by 2 bases, leaving 12 bases between them. Germline V gene sequence: CDR1 MNHNY, CDR2 SVGAGI (reference sequence). CDR3 residues: CASSYNQGPNTEAFF. CDR3 coding DNA: TGTGCCAGCAGTTACAATCAGGGGCCAAACACTGAAGCTTTCTTT.

The chain is built from TRBV5-1 and TRBJ2-3; a weak D match, TRBD2 (5 bases). Germline V gene lookup returns CDR1 SGHRS and CDR2 YFSETQ. CDR3 length equals 15 residues. The V end was cut by 0 bases, the J end by 0 bases, with 8 bases between. The CDR3 loop reads CASSLDGDSTDTQYF. The DNA of the CDR3 is TGCGCCAGCAGCTTGGACGGGGATAGCACAGATACGCAGTATTTT.

Written as DNA, the CDR3 is TGTGCCAGCAGTGAAGAGTCAGGGATCTACTGGGAGCAGTACTTC. Translating gives CASSEESGIYWEQYF. The chain has TRBV6-1 and TRBJ2-7; D possibly corresponds to TRBD1 (5 bases). Germline loops: CDR1 MNHNS, CDR2 SASEGT. This CDR3 contains 15 residues. V lost 1 base and J 7 bases, leaving 17 bases between the germline ends.

The CDR3 loop reads CASSFSPAAYNEQFF. The DNA for the CDR3 is TGTGCCAGCAGCTTTAGCCCCGCCGCCTACAATGAGCAGTTCTTC. The chain combines TRBV7-3 with TRBJ2-1; D is uncertain. The V end was cut by 3 bases, the J end by 2 bases, with 11 bases between. This CDR3 comprises 15 residues. The germline gives CDR1 SGHTA, CDR2 FQGTGA.

This sequence joins TRBV7-9 and TRBJ1-2; possibly TRBD1 for D (6 bases). The V gene's germline CDR1 is SEHNR and CDR2 FQNEAQ (reference sequence). The CDR3 is 14 residues long. The germline V and J ends were trimmed by 3 bases and 3 bases, with 11 bases remaining between them. This CDR3 is CASSFGQGHYGYTF. CDR3 nucleotides: TGTGCCAGCAGCTTTGGCCAGGGGCACTATGGCTACACCTTC.

The CDR3 loop reads CASSYGTATYEQYF. The CDR3 DNA is TGTGCCAGCAGTTACGGGACTGCAACCTACGAGCAGTACTTC. The rearrangement joins TRBV6-5 to TRBJ2-7, with D perhaps matching TRBD2 (6 bases). Looked up from germline, CDR1 is MNHEY and CDR2 is SVGAGI. V dropped 2 bases and J dropped 2 bases, with 10 bases sitting between them. The CDR3 consists of 14 residues.

V gene TRBV27 combines with J gene TRBJ1-5, with D possibly TRBD1 on 6 matching bases. The CDR3 loop spans 12 amino acids. The germline gives CDR1 MNHEY, CDR2 SMNVEV (reference sequence). Trimming left V 5 bases short and J 12 bases short, with 14 bases between. In DNA, the CDR3 is TGTGCCAGCAGTGGGTGGGACATGAGCCAGCATTTT. Translation gives CASSGWDMSQHF.

The rearrangement joins TRBV30 to TRBJ2-7; TRBD2 agrees at 8 bases. Per the germline V gene, CDR1 is GTSNPN and CDR2 is SVGIG (reference sequence). Losses at the gene ends were 5 bases for V and 2 bases for J; bases not matched to a gene: 8. The CDR3 runs to 14 residues. CDR3 region: CAWPLAGGTYEQYF. The CDR3 DNA is TGTGCCTGGCCTCTAGCGGGCGGGACCTACGAGCAGTACTTC.

V usage is TRBV7-9 and J usage is TRBJ1-2; unclear D gene. Per germline, CDR1 SEHNR and CDR2 FQNEAQ (reference sequence). With 1 base removed from V and 2 bases from J, the gap between germline ends came to 8 bases. The CDR3 is 14 amino acids. CDR3 protein: CASSLGGRNYGYTF. Written as DNA, the CDR3 is TGTGCCAGCAGCTTAGGGGGTCGAAACTATGGCTACACCTTC.

The V and J genes are TRBV27 and TRBJ2-1; no clear D gene. Trimming removed 8 bases from V and 0 bases from J, with 2 bases in between. Germline values: CDR1 MNHEY, CDR2 SMNVEV (reference sequence). CDR3 length: 11 residues. CDR3 loop: CASFSYNEQFF. CDR3 sequence (DNA): TGTGCCAGCTTCTCCTACAATGAGCAGTTCTTC.

The chain joins TRBV11-2 to TRBJ2-7; no definite D call. CDR3 length: 13 residues. Germline CDR1 and CDR2: SGHAT and FQNNGV. Deletions cut 1 base from V and 5 bases from J, with 9 bases between. This chain's CDR3 is CASSLGYTDEQYF. CDR3 nucleotides: TGTGCCAGCAGCTTAGGGTACACCGACGAGCAGTACTTC.

This clone was counted once. The genes are TRBV5-6 and TRBJ2-7, with TRBD2 matching over 13 bases. V was clipped by 3 bases and J by 6 bases; unmatched bases: 9. CDR3 length: 16 amino acids. In germline, CDR1 is SGHDT, CDR2 YYEEEE. CDR3 protein: CASSSFLLAGGPEQYF. As DNA, the CDR3 is TGTGCCAGCAGCTCCTTCTTACTAGCGGGGGGGCCCGAGCAGTACTTC.